A selection of T cell receptor beta chains follows, all from one sample in a study of blood T cell repertoires in COVID-19. Using immunoSEQ multiplex PCR, the repertoire was profiled, and TCRdb retains in-frame clones only, with some absent. The sample consists of some 220,000 clones, roughly nine tenths of them appearing once. The sample was PBMCs or T cells enriched from blood (not recorded which). The origin of the receptors is a woman between 50 and 59 years old in a cohort exposed to, infected with or recovered from COVID-19 (not recorded which). Both conserved end residues are trimmed from each CDR3. Fields, in order: CDR3 protein, J gene, V gene.

CDR3aa: ASSVARDNSYEQY
j_gene: TRBJ2-7
v_gene: TRBV9

CDR3aa: ASRGYPTGELF
j_gene: TRBJ2-2
v_gene: TRBV13

CDR3aa: ASSFQGASETQY
j_gene: TRBJ2-5
v_gene: TRBV5-1

CDR3aa: ASSYSNRVID
j_gene: TRBJ2-7
v_gene: TRBV6-6

CDR3aa: ASRSGQGRSTPLH
j_gene: TRBJ1-6
v_gene: TRBV28

CDR3aa: ASSYSGGNEQY
j_gene: TRBJ2-7
v_gene: TRBV6-5

CDR3aa: ASRPTGLNSPLH
j_gene: TRBJ1-6
v_gene: TRBV3-1/TRBV3-2

CDR3aa: ASSEGTGGTEAF
j_gene: TRBJ1-1
v_gene: TRBV11-3

CDR3aa: ASTSLVGPPGELF
j_gene: TRBJ2-2
v_gene: TRBV27

CDR3aa: ASSVGMAGAHNEQF
j_gene: TRBJ2-1
v_gene: TRBV5-1

CDR3aa: SAVDSTYGYT
j_gene: TRBJ1-2
v_gene: TRBV29-1

CDR3aa: ASSIAGVANEKLF
j_gene: TRBJ1-4
v_gene: TRBV19

CDR3aa: ASSVATWAPRSNQPQH
j_gene: TRBJ1-5
v_gene: TRBV9

CDR3aa: ASSQEGPGNTIY
j_gene: TRBJ1-3
v_gene: TRBV3-1/TRBV3-2

CDR3aa: ASSTLAGSEQY
j_gene: TRBJ2-7
v_gene: TRBV5-4

CDR3aa: ASSFTALADRSYEQY
j_gene: TRBJ2-7
v_gene: TRBV5-1

CDR3aa: ASSPRRANTEAF
j_gene: TRBJ1-1
v_gene: TRBV3-1/TRBV3-2

CDR3aa: ASRQTSEGEQF
j_gene: TRBJ2-1
v_gene: TRBV12-3/TRBV12-4

CDR3aa: ASEQGRVTGELF
j_gene: TRBJ2-2
v_gene: TRBV3-1/TRBV3-2

CDR3aa: AWSKASGNTIY
j_gene: TRBJ1-3
v_gene: TRBV30

CDR3aa: ASSHRVGQPQH
j_gene: TRBJ1-5
v_gene: TRBV3-1/TRBV3-2

CDR3aa: ASSRDSAYGYT
j_gene: TRBJ1-2
v_gene: TRBV3-1/TRBV3-2

CDR3aa: ASSWGESAYSNQPQH
j_gene: TRBJ1-5
v_gene: TRBV5-8

CDR3aa: ASSLVTGLEQY
j_gene: TRBJ2-7
v_gene: TRBV7-9

CDR3aa: SVEDRGGPEGYGYT
j_gene: TRBJ1-2
v_gene: TRBV29-1

CDR3aa: ASSQALENSPLH
j_gene: TRBJ1-6
v_gene: TRBV4-2

CDR3aa: ASSEYWRADTGGGYT
j_gene: TRBJ1-2
v_gene: TRBV2

CDR3aa: ASRLAGARGTGELF
j_gene: TRBJ2-2
v_gene: TRBV11-2

CDR3aa: SVVGEEGYT
j_gene: TRBJ1-2
v_gene: TRBV29-1

CDR3aa: ASSLSRGRVEQF
j_gene: TRBJ2-1
v_gene: TRBV7-3

CDR3aa: ASSVAPTETRNYT
j_gene: TRBJ1-2
v_gene: TRBV9

CDR3aa: ASSSRGGSYNEQF
j_gene: TRBJ2-1
v_gene: TRBV6-6

CDR3aa: ASTPTATGELF
j_gene: TRBJ2-2
v_gene: TRBV25-1

CDR3aa: ASSPPETSEAF
j_gene: TRBJ1-1
v_gene: TRBV18

CDR3aa: ASTDPGGVDNEKLF
j_gene: TRBJ1-4
v_gene: TRBV28

CDR3aa: ASSTRTGSTEAF
j_gene: TRBJ1-1
v_gene: TRBV28

CDR3aa: ASSFTGGGYYGYT
j_gene: TRBJ1-2
v_gene: TRBV6-5

CDR3aa: ASSLVGQGSYEQY
j_gene: TRBJ2-7
v_gene: TRBV5-4

CDR3aa: ASSFGQGGSPLH
j_gene: TRBJ1-6
v_gene: TRBV28

CDR3aa: ASSPRQGKGNSPLH
j_gene: TRBJ1-6
v_gene: TRBV7-6

CDR3aa: ASSVGASSSGNTIY
j_gene: TRBJ1-3
v_gene: TRBV9

CDR3aa: ASSLRGYGYT
j_gene: TRBJ1-2
v_gene: TRBV5-8

CDR3aa: ASSSSRGTGLTSNQPQH
j_gene: TRBJ1-5
v_gene: TRBV28

CDR3aa: ASSVESSGTEAF
j_gene: TRBJ1-1
v_gene: TRBV9

CDR3aa: ANSDGGVYSPLH
j_gene: TRBJ1-6
v_gene: TRBV5-4

CDR3aa: ASSSTGTGDKQH
j_gene: TRBJ1-5
v_gene: TRBV28

CDR3aa: ASSLEDRVYEQY
j_gene: TRBJ2-7
v_gene: TRBV11-2

CDR3aa: AKTSGGAPTDTQY
j_gene: TRBJ2-3
v_gene: TRBV30

CDR3aa: ASSPSVGSGEETQY
j_gene: TRBJ2-5
v_gene: TRBV7-2

CDR3aa: AITGGRSFYGYT
j_gene: TRBJ1-2
v_gene: TRBV10-3

CDR3aa: SGQGQLNTEAF
j_gene: TRBJ1-1
v_gene: TRBV29-1

CDR3aa: ASALAGGLGNEQF
j_gene: TRBJ2-1
v_gene: TRBV7-9